The clone carrying this T cell receptor (beta chain) appeared a single time. Antigen unknown. The data were taken from a study of OX40 agonist ivuxolimab in advanced cancers. Study-wide findings and caveats: CD4+ and CD8+ blood T cells expanded clonally by week 6 at 0.1 to 3.0 mg/kg.

CDR3 size: 16 residues. V was clipped by 3 bases and J by 2 bases; unmatched bases: 4. Germline values: CDR1 SNHLY, CDR2 FYNNEI. TCRdb's copy holds only in-frame clones and misses some; the assay was immunoSEQ multiplex PCR. The data show about 45,000 clones, about four fifths seen once. The clonotype was recovered from an adult with an advanced solid tumor such as melanoma, head and neck, liver or kidney cancer. The chain carries TRBV2 and TRBJ2-1; 10 bases map to TRBD2. The source material was CD4+ or CD8+ T cells sorted from blood, sampled in a trial of the OX40 agonist ivuxolimab. Here the CDR3 reads CASSEGSGGTYNEQFF. DNA for the CDR3: TGTGCCAGCAGTGAGGGTAGCGGGGGGACCTACAATGAGCAGTTCTTC.